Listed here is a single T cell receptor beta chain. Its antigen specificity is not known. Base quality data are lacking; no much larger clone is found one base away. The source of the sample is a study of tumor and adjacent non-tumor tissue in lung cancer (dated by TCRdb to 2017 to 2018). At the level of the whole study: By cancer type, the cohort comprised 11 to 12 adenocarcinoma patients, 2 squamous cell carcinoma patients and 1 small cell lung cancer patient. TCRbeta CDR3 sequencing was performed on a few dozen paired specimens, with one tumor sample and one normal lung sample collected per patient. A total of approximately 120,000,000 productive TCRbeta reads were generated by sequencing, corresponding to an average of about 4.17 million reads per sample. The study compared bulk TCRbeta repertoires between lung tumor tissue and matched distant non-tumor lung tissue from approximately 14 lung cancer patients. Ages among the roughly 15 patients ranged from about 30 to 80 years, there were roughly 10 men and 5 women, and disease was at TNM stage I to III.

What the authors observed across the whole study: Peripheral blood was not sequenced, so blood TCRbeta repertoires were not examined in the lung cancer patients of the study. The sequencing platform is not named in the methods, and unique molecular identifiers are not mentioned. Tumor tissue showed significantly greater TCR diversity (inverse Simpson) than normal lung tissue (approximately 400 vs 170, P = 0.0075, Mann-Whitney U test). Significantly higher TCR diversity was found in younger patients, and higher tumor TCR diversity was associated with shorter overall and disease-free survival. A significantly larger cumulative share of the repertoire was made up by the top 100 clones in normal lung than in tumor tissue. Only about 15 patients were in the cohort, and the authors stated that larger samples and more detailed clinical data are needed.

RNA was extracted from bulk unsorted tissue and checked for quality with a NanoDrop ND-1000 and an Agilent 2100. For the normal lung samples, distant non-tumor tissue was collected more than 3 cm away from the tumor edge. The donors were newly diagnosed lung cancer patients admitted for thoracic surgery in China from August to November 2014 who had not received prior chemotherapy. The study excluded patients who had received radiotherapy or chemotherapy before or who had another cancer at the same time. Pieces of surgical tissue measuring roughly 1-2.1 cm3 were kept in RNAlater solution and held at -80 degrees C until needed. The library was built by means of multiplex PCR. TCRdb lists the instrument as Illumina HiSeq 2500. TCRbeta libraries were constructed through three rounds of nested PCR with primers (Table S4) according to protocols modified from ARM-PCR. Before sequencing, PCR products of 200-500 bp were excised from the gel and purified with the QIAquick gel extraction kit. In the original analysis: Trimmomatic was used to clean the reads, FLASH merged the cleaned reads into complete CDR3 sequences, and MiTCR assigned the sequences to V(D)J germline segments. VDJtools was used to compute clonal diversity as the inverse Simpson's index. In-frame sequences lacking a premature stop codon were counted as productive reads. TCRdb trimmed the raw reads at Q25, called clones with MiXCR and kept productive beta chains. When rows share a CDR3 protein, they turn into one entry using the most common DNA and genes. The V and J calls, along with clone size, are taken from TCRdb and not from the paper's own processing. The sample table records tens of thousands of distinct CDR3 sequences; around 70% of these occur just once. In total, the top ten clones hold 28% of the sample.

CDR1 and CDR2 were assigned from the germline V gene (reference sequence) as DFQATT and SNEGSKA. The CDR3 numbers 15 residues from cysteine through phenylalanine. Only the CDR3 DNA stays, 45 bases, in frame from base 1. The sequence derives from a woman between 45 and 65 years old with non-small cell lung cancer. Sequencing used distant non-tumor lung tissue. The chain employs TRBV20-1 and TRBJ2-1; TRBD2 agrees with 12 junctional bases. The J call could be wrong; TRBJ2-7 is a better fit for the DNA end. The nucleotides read TGCAGTGCTCGATCTTCTAGCGGGAGGGACTGTGTGCAGTACTTC. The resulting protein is CSARSSSGRDCVQYF.